This TCR beta chain comes out of a study of blood T cell repertoires in COVID-19. Overall study: Acute and convalescent COVID-19 specimens originated in the United States, Italy and Spain.

In the original workflow: From reference gene primer amplification, estimates of nucleated cell counts were derived. TCRdb's copy holds only in-frame clones and misses some; the assay was immunoSEQ multiplex PCR. That table gives V, J and clone size, and the DNA gave D and trimming. The table records around 100,000 clones, 86% of them present only once. Germline values: CDR1 LGHDT, CDR2 YNNKEL (reference sequence). CDR3 size: 13 residues. Trimming removed 1 base at V and 8 bases at J, with 11 bases between. The rearrangement links TRBV3-1 (or the pseudogene TRBV3-2) to TRBJ1-2; D perhaps matches TRBD1 (6 bases). The specimen sequenced was peripheral blood. The receptor comes from a man aged 80 or over with acute or convalescent COVID-19. CDR3 sequence: CASSQGLGAGYTF. CDR3 sequence (DNA): TGTGCCAGCAGCCAAGGGCTGGGGGCCGGCTACACCTTC.